What follows are 18 T cell receptor beta chains derived from one specimen sequenced in a study of blood T cell repertoires in COVID-19. Clones were sequenced by immunoSEQ multiplex PCR, and TCRdb holds only the in-frame ones, with some missing. This table has some 100,000 clones, 85% to 90% appearing once. Specimen: peripheral blood. The receptors here all came from a human donor with acute or convalescent COVID-19. The donor label of this sample is uncertain.

This chain links TRBV7-9 with TRBJ2-1; D possibly corresponds to TRBD1 (6 bases). Germline V gene data show CDR1 as SEHNR and CDR2 as FQNEAQ (reference sequence). This CDR3 region has 15 residues. The V end lost 6 bases, the J end lost 0 bases, and 12 bases lay between the germline ends. In DNA, the CDR3 is TGTGCCAGCAGTCAACAGGGCATCTCCTACAATGAGCAGTTCTTC. Protein product: CASSQQGISYNEQFF.

V is TRBV30 and J is TRBJ2-7; D possibly corresponds to TRBD1 (6 bases). This CDR3 is 12 amino acids long. CDR1 is GTSNPN, CDR2 SVGIG, per germline (reference sequence). The V end was cut by 2 bases, the J end by 6 bases, with 11 bases between. CDR3 bases: TGTGCCTGGAGTATGCTCAGGGGCGAGCAGTACTTC. Translated, it gives CAWSMLRGEQYF. The variable domain in full, completed from reference TRBV30 and TRBJ2-7, reads SQTIHQWPATLVQPVGSPLSLECTVEGTSNPNLYWYRQAAGRGLQLLFYSVGIGQISSEVPQNLSASRPQDRQFILSSKKLLLSDSGFYLCAWSMLRGEQYFGPGTRLTVT.

V is TRBV27 and J is TRBJ2-1; no reliable D call. Germline CDR1 and CDR2: MNHEY and SMNVEV (reference sequence). Trimming cost V 0 bases and J 7 bases, with 4 bases left between them. The CDR3 has 12 amino acids. CDR3 DNA: TGTGCCAGCAGTTTATCCGTAAATGAGCAGTTCTTC. It translates to CASSLSVNEQFF.

The sample holds one count of this clone. V gene TRBV6-4 combines with J gene TRBJ2-2; possible D gene TRBD2, 5 bases. The CDR3 has 15 residues. Germline CDR1 reads MRHNA; CDR2 reads SNTAGT. V shed 0 bases and J shed 4 bases, with 9 bases lying between them. CDR3 bases: TGTGCCAGCAGTGACTCGGGAGAAGTCACCGGGGAGCTGTTTTTT. It translates to CASSDSGEVTGELFF.

This clone was found once. CDR3 bases: TGTGCCAGCAGCTTAGCGGGACATAGCACAGATACGCAGTATTTT. Translation: CASSLAGHSTDTQYF. This chain uses TRBV5-6 with TRBJ2-3, with a weak D call TRBD2 (7 bases). CDR1 is SGHDT and CDR2 is YYEEEE in the germline V gene. Trimming shortened V by 2 bases and J by 0 bases, and 10 bases separated the two germline ends. This CDR3 is 15 amino acids long.

The gene calls are TRBV6-4 and TRBJ1-1, with unresolved D. V lost 6 bases, J lost 0 bases, and 17 bases lay in between. CDR3 length: 16 amino acids. CDR1 is MRHNA, CDR2 SNTAGT, per germline. Written as DNA, the CDR3 is TGTGCCAGCAGCCGGGGAGGGAATAGCATGAACACTGAAGCTTTCTTT. It is translated as CASSRGGNSMNTEAFF.

The rearrangement joins TRBV28 to TRBJ2-3; TRBD2 matches 14 bases. Per the germline V gene, CDR1 is MDHEN and CDR2 is SYDVKM. There are 18 residues in the CDR3. V was pared by 4 bases and J by 6 bases, with 12 bases of the junction left unmatched. The CDR3 spells CASSSPGLAGEGGDTQYF. CDR3 in DNA: TGTGCCAGCAGTTCACCGGGACTAGCGGGAGAGGGGGGGGATACGCAGTATTTT.

This rearrangement joins TRBV4-2 to TRBJ1-1; D remains ambiguous. This CDR3 is 18 amino acids long. Germline assignment: CDR1 LGHNA and CDR2 YNFKEQ. V was clipped by 2 bases and J by 8 bases, with 27 bases between them. The CDR3 sequence is CASSQSPPGGTLTGEAFF. The CDR3 coding sequence is TGTGCCAGCAGCCAATCCCCACCGGGAGGCACCTTGACGGGGGAAGCTTTCTTT.

V is TRBV19 and J is TRBJ1-1, with D uncertain. This CDR3 contains 14 residues. The germline gives CDR1 LNHDA, CDR2 SQIVND (reference sequence). Trimming removed 3 bases from V and 7 bases from J, with 15 bases in between. DNA for the CDR3: TGTGCCAGTAGTATCGGTGGAGGGTCCGGTGAAGCTTTCTTT. It yields the protein CASSIGGGSGEAFF.

This chain uses TRBV15 with TRBJ2-1; the match to TRBD1 covers 7 bases. The CDR3 is 18 amino acids. Germline V gene sequence: CDR1 LNHNV, CDR2 YYDKDF (reference sequence). V lost 0 bases, J lost 3 bases, and 11 bases stayed unmatched. CDR3 loop: CATSREISGRGYYNEQFF. CDR3 coding DNA: TGTGCCACCAGCAGAGAGATATCGGGCAGGGGGTACTACAATGAGCAGTTCTTC.

The rearrangement links TRBV2 to TRBJ1-1; 8 bases are shared with TRBD1. CDR3 length: 13 amino acids. V gave up 3 bases and J gave up 8 bases; unmatched junction bases: 5. CDR1 SNHLY and CDR2 FYNNEI come from the germline V gene. The CDR3 coding sequence is TGTGCCAGCAGTGATTACCGGGACAGGGAAGCTTTCTTT. Translating it yields CASSDYRDREAFF.

This rearrangement joins TRBV14 to TRBJ2-1, with 8 bases that match TRBD2. This CDR3 contains 21 residues. J lost 0 bases, V lost 0 bases, and 16 bases had no gene match. Germline CDR1 is SGHDN and CDR2 is FVKESK. The CDR3 reads CASSQEGPAGGFTSSYNEQFF. As DNA, the CDR3 is TGTGCCAGCAGCCAAGAGGGTCCGGCGGGGGGCTTTACAAGCTCCTACAATGAGCAGTTCTTC.

This clone appeared once. J is TRBJ1-4 and V is TRBV19; 8 bases line up with TRBD1. There are 15 residues in the CDR3. Germline values: CDR1 LNHDA, CDR2 SQIVND (reference sequence). The J segment lost 2 bases and the V segment lost 4 bases, leaving 3 bases of the junction unmatched. For the CDR3, the DNA is TGTGCCAGTAGTAGGACAGGGAACACTAATGAAAAACTGTTTTTT. It yields the protein CASSRTGNTNEKLFF.

V and J are TRBV6-6 and TRBJ2-5; 9 bases align to TRBD2. V lost 5 bases and J lost 5; bases outside the gene matches: 6. The V gene's germline CDR1 is MNHNY and CDR2 SVGAGI (reference sequence). The CDR3 has 14 residues. For the CDR3, the DNA is TGTGCCAGCAGTAATCAAGGGACTAGCGAGACCCAGTACTTC. Residues: CASSNQGTSETQYF.

The V and J genes are TRBV28 and TRBJ1-5; 12 positions match TRBD1. From germline, CDR1 is MDHEN and CDR2 SYDVKM. With 5 bases clipped from V and 4 bases from J, the junction kept 6 bases outside the gene matches. The CDR3 has 16 residues. Here the CDR3 DNA reads TGTGCCAGCAGTCCGGGACAGGGGGCTGGGAATCAGCCCCAGCATTTT. Residues: CASSPGQGAGNQPQHF.

This chain connects TRBV11-2 to TRBJ2-3, with D perhaps matching TRBD2 (6 bases). The germline V gene has CDR1 SGHAT and CDR2 FQNNGV. The CDR3 runs 16 residues. Trimming removed 1 base from V and 1 base from J, with 12 bases in between. The CDR3 is CASSLVQRVGTDTQYF. The CDR3 DNA is TGTGCCAGCAGCTTAGTCCAGCGGGTGGGCACAGATACGCAGTATTTT.

The V and J genes are TRBV11-2 and TRBJ2-1; no firm D call. The CDR3 sequence is 12 residues long. V gave up 2 bases and J gave up 8 bases, with 7 bases separating them. Germline V gene data show CDR1 as SGHAT and CDR2 as FQNNGV. DNA of the CDR3: TGTGCCAGCAGCTTACGCCGGGATGAGCAGTTCTTC. It encodes CASSLRRDEQFF.

The rearrangement joins TRBV3-1 (or the pseudogene TRBV3-2) to TRBJ2-7, with 9 bases matching TRBD1. This CDR3 region has 15 residues. Trimming at V came to 3 bases and at J to 4 bases, leaving 7 bases not matched to a gene. Germline V lookup: CDR1 LGHDT, CDR2 YNNKEL (reference sequence). The CDR3: CASSHLGTGLYEQYF. The CDR3 DNA is TGTGCCAGCAGCCACCTAGGGACAGGGTTATACGAGCAGTACTTC.